This TCR beta chain was recorded in a study of shared clonotypes between healthy human individuals. Using immunoSEQ multiplex PCR, the repertoire was profiled, and TCRdb retains in-frame clones only, with some absent. This sample carries millions of clones, about 92% of them seen once, and the ten largest clones take 0.11% to 0.15%. This CDR3 region has 14 residues. Germline V gene lookup returns CDR1 MDHEN and CDR2 SYDVKM. The V end was cut by 6 bases, the J end by 4 bases, with 10 bases between. V gene TRBV28 combines with J gene TRBJ1-6; D unclear. The receptor comes from a young man in good health. The sample comprised naive CD4+ T cells sorted from blood. Subset noted: CD45RA+ positively selected. For the CDR3, the DNA is TGTGCCAGCAGGGGCAGAGGGTATAATTCACCCCTCCACTTT. Its translation: CASRGRGYNSPLHF.